This T cell receptor beta chain was profiled in a study of T cell repertoires in cytomegalovirus infection. Overall study: CMV epitopes, recently identified HLA-C-restricted and well-studied HLA-B-restricted, were used. Signatures in public TCR beta sequences pointed to both CMV infection and matching HLA type.

Notes on the study in general: Clonotype analysis showed dominance of the ex vivo response by HLA-C-restricted CMV-specific TCR beta clonotypes.

TCRdb recomputed calls from the reads with MiXCR, one row per CDR3 protein. There are roughly 700,000 distinct CDR3 sequences in the sample; about 30% occur only once, and roughly 20% lies in the top ten. For this clonotype: The target antigen is unknown.

CDR3 length: 14 amino acids. With 4 bases removed from V and 1 base from J, the gap between germline ends came to 11 bases. Germline lookup yields CDR1 SGHNT and CDR2 YYREEE (reference sequence). This rearrangement joins TRBV5-4 to TRBJ1-1; D is undetermined. Here the sequenced sample was cultured PBMCs, taken from culture after CMV antigen stimulation. This receptor was obtained from a human donor in good health (CMV status not recorded). Some clones in this sample may be carry-over from other donors' samples. This chain's CDR3 is CASSSYTENTEAFF. The DNA for the CDR3 is TGTGCCAGCAGCAGCTACACGGAGAACACTGAAGCTTTCTTT.